The next 5 T cell receptor beta chains were all read from a single sample in a study of graft-versus-host responses after intestinal transplantation (dated by TCRdb to the early 2020s). Sample time point, as interpreted from the label and publication: cells obtained before transplantation from donor or recipient. Mixed lymphocyte reactions plated around 200,000 CFSE-labeled pre-transplant responders with around 200,000 irradiated violet-dye-labeled stimulators and were cultured for 6 days. Receptor amplification or capture employed the immunoSEQ multiplex PCR assay. Held by TCRdb, this immuneACCESS table contains in-frame sequences only and omits some clones. Under half of the omission traces to an unresolved V gene where checked; the cause of the rest is unknown. The sample includes approximately 14,000 clones, with roughly 35% observed a single time. Of the sample, around 2% falls within the top ten clones.

The material sequenced was alloreactive CD8+ T cells from a mixed lymphocyte reaction culture, taken before intestinal transplant. Read against the paper, the sample's cell subset or site label means: CFSE-low proliferating T cells sorted from roughly 6-day pre-transplant mixed lymphocyte reaction (GvH or HvG direction). The source is a human patient who received an intestinal transplant.

The chain combines TRBV11-2 with TRBJ2-5; TRBD2 matches at 7 bases. Germline V gives CDR1 SGHAT, CDR2 FQNNGV. The CDR3 sequence is 17 residues long. V trimming: 5 bases; J trimming: 5 bases; junction bases outside the gene matches: 17. The CDR3 bases are TGTGCCAGCAGCCTACAGCGGGATGGATTCGTTTTGGAGACCCAGTACTTC. Translating it yields CASSLQRDGFVLETQYF.

The CDR3 loop reads CASSGPLYEQYF. The CDR3 nucleotides are TGTGCCAGCAGTGGGCCTCTCTACGAGCAGTACTTC. V and J are TRBV5-6 and TRBJ2-7; D is unclear. The CDR3 consists of 12 residues. Germline loops: CDR1 SGHDT, CDR2 YYEEEE. Trimming took 5 bases from V and 3 from J, leaving 9 bases between them.

V and J are TRBV6-5 and TRBJ1-2; 7 bases are shared with TRBD1. Per germline, CDR1 MNHEY and CDR2 SVGAGI. The trim removed 2 bases at V and 5 bases at J, leaving 8 bases unmatched. The CDR3 spans 15 residues. The CDR3 here is CASSYDRVGIYGYTF. Written as DNA, the CDR3 is TGTGCCAGCAGTTACGACAGGGTGGGGATATATGGCTACACCTTC.

The rearrangement uses TRBV11-3 and TRBJ1-1; D not resolved. Germline values: CDR1 SGHNT, CDR2 YENEEA. This CDR3 comprises 13 residues. Trimming took off 5 bases at V and 6 bases at J, with 13 bases between the two ends. The CDR3 DNA is TGTGCCAGCAGCGTCCCAGGTATCCCTGAAGCTTTCTTT. Translation gives CASSVPGIPEAFF.

The chain joins TRBV29-1 to TRBJ2-2; 8 nucleotides agree with TRBD2. V lost 0 bases to trimming and J lost 3 bases; unmatched junction nucleotides: 6. CDR1 is SQVTM and CDR2 is ANQGSEA in the germline V gene. There are 16 residues in the CDR3. CDR3 in amino acids: CSVEEPGGRDTGELFF. For the CDR3, the DNA is TGCAGCGTTGAAGAACCGGGGGGGCGGGACACCGGGGAGCTGTTTTTT.